This T cell receptor (beta chain) was retrieved from a study of cytomegalovirus exposure and HLA in healthy donors. The primer mix had 60 Vbeta and 13 Jbeta primers. The protocol was immunoSEQ multiplex PCR, while the TCRdb copy is restricted to in-frame clones and leaves out a portion. The sample includes 150,000 to 200,000 clones, over 60% of them seen just once. Whereas donors were nominally healthy upon sampling, unrecorded immune exposures were probable. This sequence was found in a woman in her 30s in good health and CMV-seronegative. The specimen sequenced was PBMCs.

The CDR3: CSVEIFFSSYNEQFF. The DNA for the CDR3 is TGCAGCGTTGAAATATTCTTTAGCTCCTACAATGAGCAGTTCTTC. The rearrangement uses TRBV29-1 and TRBJ2-1; D not certain. This CDR3 has 15 amino acids. The V gene lost 2 bases and the J gene lost 0 bases, with 11 bases spanning the gap. Germline V CDR1 and CDR2: SQVTM, ANQGSEA.